This TCR beta chain was captured by sequencing in a study of T cells after somatic rescue of genetic block. The table came from immunoSEQ multiplex PCR; TCRdb's copy has only in-frame clones and leaves some out. The repertoire holds tens of thousands of clones, with roughly 90% as singletons. The CDR3 totals 14 residues. With 2 bases removed from V and 6 bases from J, the gap between germline ends came to 14 bases. Germline V gene lookup returns CDR1 SGHTA and CDR2 FQGNSA. V usage is TRBV7-2 and J usage is TRBJ2-7; D tentatively fits TRBD1 or TRBD2 (5 bases each). The sample taken for sequencing was peripheral blood mononuclear cells (PBMCs). The receptor was isolated from a man in his forties. The CDR3 nucleotides are TGTGCCAGCAGCTTAAGAGGGGCCACCGGCGAGCAGTACTTC. As protein: CASSLRGATGEQYF.